The clone carrying this TCR beta chain was counted at least ten times. Gene-specific TRAV and TRBV primers were used for first-strand cDNA, covering alpha and beta chains. PCR amplification of the TCRs was performed with Phusion for 15 to 25 PCR cycles, and it relied on a constant-region primer together with a V-primer adapter. Each CDR3 protein is one row after TCRdb ran MiXCR on the reads. The sample shows 35,000 to 50,000 distinct CDR3 sequences, less than 25% of them seen only once. This sample was included in a study of low-dose radiotherapy and immunotherapy resistance in tumors. Time point described: after trial treatment. Noted treatment: LDRT plus nivolumab, ipilimumab, low-dose cyclophosphamide and aspirin (RACIN trial). V was clipped by 0 bases and J by 4 bases; unmatched bases: 6. The length of the CDR3 is 16 residues. Germline CDR1 reads SGHNT; CDR2 reads YYREEE (reference sequence).

The chain carries TRBV5-4 and TRBJ2-2; TRBD1 aligns across 7 bases. The clonotype comes from a female donor with ovarian cancer. The sequencing here drew on PBMCs, taken after low-dose radiotherapy plus immunotherapy. This CDR3 is CASSLGGTAFTGELFF. CDR3 DNA sequence: TGTGCCAGCAGCTTGGGTGGGACAGCTTTCACCGGGGAGCTGTTTTTT.